The sequence of this T cell receptor (beta chain) was determined in a study of vaccination and CD4 T cells after COVID-19. In the study overall: Convalescent persons amounted to six males plus four females, two of whom were Hispanic.

This CDR3 is built from 15 residues. CDR1 and CDR2 (germline): SGHAT, FQNNGV. Trimming removed 4 bases from V and 8 bases from J; junction bases left unmatched: 5. The assay that was used to sequence DNA from cultured CD4+ T cells was the Oncomine TCR Beta short-read assay. The source of extracted genomic DNA was cultured CD4+ T cells. TCRdb recomputed calls from the PCR reads with MiXCR, one row per CDR3 protein. The profile shows 6,700 or so distinct CDR3 sequences, 52% of them singletons. Concerning this clonotype itself: Its antigen is currently unknown.

The sample's treatment: approximately 9-day PBMC culture with coronavirus spike peptide pools or control peptides (ViraFEST assay). During the years 2011-2018, before the COVID-19 pandemic, the unexposed donor's CD4+ T cells were collected. The TCR comes from a human donor in good health. The chain joins TRBV11-2 to TRBJ1-6; 10 bases are shared with TRBD1. Sequenced: CD4+ T cells from blood, cultured in vitro. For the CDR3, the DNA is TGTGCCAGCAGCTCGGGACAGGGGAACTATTCACCCCTCCACTTT. Translation gives CASSSGQGNYSPLHF.